Detailed here is one T cell receptor beta chain. Its target is not known. The data are from a study of T cell clonotyping in hematopoietic cell transplantation. The study's findings and limits: After transplant, recipient diversity fell while pathologically expanded clonotypes grew through day 180. At the given depth, recipient repertoires were over 95% de novo clonotypes. Cells were unsorted, so CD4 and CD8 contributions were not separated. Higher Inverse Simpson Index values in graft donor and pretransplant recipient predicted broader posttransplant TCR diversity.

This CDR3 is built from 17 residues. V trimming: 3 bases; J trimming: 3 bases; junction bases outside the gene matches: 7. Germline values: CDR1 SGHKS, CDR2 YYEKEE (reference sequence). The method was immunoSEQ multiplex PCR; TCRdb's version includes in-frame clones alone and lacks a portion of them. Of roughly 40,000 clones in the sample, about 95% were seen once. This receptor was taken from a woman aged 50 to 60 in good health. Some clones in this sample may be carry-over from other donors' samples. This chain links TRBV5-5 with TRBJ2-6; TRBD1 matches 9 bases. The sequenced material came from peripheral blood mononuclear cells. Here the CDR3 reads CASSYWTGASGANVLTF. CDR3 nucleotides: TGTGCCAGCAGCTATTGGACAGGGGCTAGTGGGGCCAACGTCCTGACTTTC.